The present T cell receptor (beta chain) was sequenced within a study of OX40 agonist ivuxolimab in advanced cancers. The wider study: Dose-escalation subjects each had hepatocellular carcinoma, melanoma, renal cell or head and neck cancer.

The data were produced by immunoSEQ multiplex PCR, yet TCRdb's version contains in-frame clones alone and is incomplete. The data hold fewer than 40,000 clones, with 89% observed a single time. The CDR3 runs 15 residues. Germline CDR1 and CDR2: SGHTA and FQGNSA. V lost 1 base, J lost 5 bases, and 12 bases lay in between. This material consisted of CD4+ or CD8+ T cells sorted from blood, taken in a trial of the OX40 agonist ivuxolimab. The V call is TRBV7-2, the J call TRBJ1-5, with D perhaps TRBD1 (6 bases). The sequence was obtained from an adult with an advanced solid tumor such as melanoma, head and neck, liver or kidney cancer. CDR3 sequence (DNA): TGTGCCAGCAGCTTAGTTGGGGGGGCCGATCAGCCCCAGCATTTT. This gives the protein CASSLVGGADQPQHF.